The next 29 T cell receptor beta chains were all read from a single sample in a study of preoperative IRX-2 immunotherapy in early breast cancer. Treatment described: preoperative locoregional IRX-2 cytokine immunotherapy. Clones were sequenced by immunoSEQ multiplex PCR, and TCRdb holds only the in-frame ones, with some missing. The sample holds roughly 35,000 clones, roughly 96% seen once. This sample was gathered from a patient treated with IRX-2 immunotherapy. These receptors all stem from a human donor with breast cancer.

The rearrangement links TRBV10-1 to TRBJ2-7, with a tentative D call TRBD1 (5 bases). The CDR3 consists of 13 residues. The ends were cut back, 3 bases at V and 0 bases at J, with 6 bases in the middle. Germline V gene lookup returns CDR1 WNHNN and CDR2 SYGVQD (reference sequence). DNA for the CDR3: TGCGCCAGCAGTGATGACAGCTCCTACGAGCAGTACTTC. It is translated as CASSDDSSYEQYF.

The gene calls are TRBV11-1 and TRBJ1-2; D is unresolved. This CDR3 has 13 amino acids. V was shortened by 1 base and J by 3 bases, with 6 bases between the two germline ends. The germline CDR1 and CDR2 sequences are SGHAT and FQDESV (reference sequence). The CDR3 spells CASSLGLDYGYTF. CDR3 in DNA: TGTGCCAGCAGCTTAGGCCTGGACTATGGCTACACCTTC.

The rearrangement links TRBV11-1 to TRBJ2-1; D perhaps matches TRBD1 (5 bases). The germline V and J ends were trimmed by 4 bases and 6 bases, with 16 bases remaining between them. This CDR3 contains 15 residues. In germline, CDR1 is SGHAT, CDR2 FQDESV (reference sequence). The CDR3: CASSSGQGRRNEQFF. CDR3 coding DNA: TGTGCCAGCAGCTCCGGCCAGGGTCGGCGCAATGAGCAGTTCTTC.

This chain connects TRBV13 to TRBJ2-3, with D perhaps TRBD1 (6 bases). Germline V gene sequence: CDR1 PRHDT, CDR2 FYEKMQ (reference sequence). The V end was cut by 5 bases, the J end by 2 bases, with 17 bases between. This CDR3 comprises 16 residues. CDR3 sequence reads: CASSRRGQEFTDTQYF. The CDR3, as DNA: TGTGCCAGCAGCAGAAGGGGACAAGAGTTCACAGATACGCAGTATTTT. Drawing the rest from reference TRBV13 and TRBJ2-3, the complete variable domain is AAGVIQSPRHLIKEKRETATLKCYPIPRHDTVYWYQQGPGQDPQFLISFYEKMQSDKGSIPDRFSAQQFSDYHSELNMSSLELGDSALYFCASSRRGQEFTDTQYFGPGTRLTVL.

The genes are TRBV5-1 and TRBJ2-1; D perhaps matches TRBD2 (5 bases). V lost 3 bases and J lost 9, with 13 bases in between. This CDR3 region has 13 residues. Germline-derived CDR1 and CDR2 are SGHRS and YFSETQ. The CDR3 nucleotides are TGCGCCAGCAGCTCTCGGGAAGCCGGTGAGCAGTTCTTC. It codes for CASSSREAGEQFF.

J is TRBJ2-1 and V is TRBV6-1; 8 bases match TRBD1. The J segment lost 5 bases and the V segment lost 6 bases, leaving 9 bases of the junction unmatched. The CDR3 extends over 15 amino acids. CDR1 is MNHNS, CDR2 SASEGT, per germline. The CDR3 here is CASRPAGTGHNEQFF. The DNA of the CDR3 is TGTGCCAGCAGACCCGCCGGGACAGGACACAATGAGCAGTTCTTC.

The rearrangement uses TRBV10-1 and TRBJ2-7; 13 bases align to TRBD2. Germline V gene lookup returns CDR1 WNHNN and CDR2 SYGVQD (reference sequence). V lost 0 bases, J lost 2 bases, and 4 bases stayed unmatched. CDR3 length equals 17 residues. For the CDR3, the DNA is TGCGCCAGCAGTGAGTCGCCACTAGCGGGGGGGCCCTACGAGCAGTACTTC. Translation: CASSESPLAGGPYEQYF.

The chain couples TRBV11-1 to TRBJ2-5; 13 bases agree with TRBD2. The germline gives CDR1 SGHAT, CDR2 FQDESV (reference sequence). Trimming at V came to 1 base and at J to 5 bases, leaving 10 bases not matched to a gene. This CDR3 has 18 amino acids. The CDR3 nucleotides are TGTGCCAGCAGCTTAGAACTAGCGGGGGGGCCCCACGGGGAGACCCAGTACTTC. Translated: CASSLELAGGPHGETQYF. The full variable domain, with the rest looked up from reference TRBV11-1 and TRBJ2-5, is EAEVAQSPRYKITEKSQAVAFWCDPISGHATLYWYRQILGQGPELLVQFQDESVVDDSQLPKDRFSAERLKGVDSTLKIQPAELGDSAMYLCASSLELAGGPHGETQYFGPGTRLLVL.

This clone has a single count. The chain recombines TRBV2 with TRBJ2-1; no clear D. Germline values: CDR1 SNHLY, CDR2 FYNNEI. This CDR3 is 15 amino acids long. The V end lost 8 bases, the J end lost 2 bases, and 16 bases lay between the germline ends. CDR3 bases: TGTGCCAGCCAACAGACCGTCGCTCCCTACAATGAGCAGTTCTTC. Protein: CASQQTVAPYNEQFF.

J is TRBJ1-2 and V is TRBV4-1; D remains unclear. Trimming pared 1 base from V and 5 bases from J, leaving 14 bases between. The CDR3 runs 15 residues. CDR1 and CDR2 (germline): MGHRA, YSYEKL. CDR3 sequence (DNA): TGCGCCAGCAGCCAAGTGGGCCAGATTCTTTATGGCTACACCTTC. Translating gives CASSQVGQILYGYTF.

The chain carries TRBV25-1 and TRBJ1-1; the D gene is possibly TRBD1 (5 bases). CDR1 is MGHDK, CDR2 SYGVNS, per germline. V lost 2 bases and J lost 7, with 14 bases in between. The CDR3 consists of 14 residues. The CDR3 here is CASSERLGQREAFF. CDR3 nucleotide sequence: TGTGCCAGCAGTGAACGGTTGGGGCAGCGTGAAGCTTTCTTT.

The chain links TRBV7-3 to TRBJ1-6, with 8 nucleotides matching TRBD1. CDR1 is SGHTA and CDR2 is FQGTGA in the germline V gene. CDR3 length: 16 amino acids. The J segment lost 10 bases and the V segment lost 1 base, leaving 9 bases of the junction unmatched. The CDR3 DNA reads TGTGCCAGCAGCTTAAACAGGGGTGGACAGGGCTCACCCCTCCACTTT. Translated: CASSLNRGGQGSPLHF.

CDR3 sequence reads: CASSPGLGKNEQFF. CDR3 DNA sequence: TGTGCCAGCAGTCCGGGGCTAGGAAAGAATGAGCAGTTCTTC. The rearrangement joins TRBV6-5 to TRBJ2-1; D could derive from TRBD1 or TRBD2 (5 bases each). V lost 5 bases to trimming and J lost 7 bases, with 15 bases between them. Germline CDR1 reads MNHEY; CDR2 reads SVGAGI. The CDR3 is 14 amino acids.

The chain carries TRBV11-2 and TRBJ2-2; TRBD2 matches at 8 bases. Germline V CDR1 and CDR2: SGHAT, FQNNGV. The CDR3 runs to 16 residues. V lost 2 bases, J lost 5 bases, and 7 bases stayed unmatched. In DNA, the CDR3 is TGTGCCAGCAGCTTAAGAGCGGGGGCCGGGACCGGGGAGCTGTTTTTT. It is translated as CASSLRAGAGTGELFF.

The chain links TRBV7-9 to TRBJ1-1; 8 positions agree with TRBD1. The CDR3 covers 16 residues. Germline V gives CDR1 SEHNR, CDR2 FQNEAQ (reference sequence). The V gene end was trimmed by 6 bases and the J gene end by 1 base; junction bases not matched to a gene: 10. The CDR3 nucleotides are TGTGCCAGCAGGCTTGGGACAGGAGTGGAGAACACTGAAGCTTTCTTT. This gives the protein CASRLGTGVENTEAFF.

J is TRBJ2-3 and V is TRBV5-1, with D perhaps assigned TRBD1 or TRBD2 (6 bases each). CDR3 length: 13 amino acids. CDR1 SGHRS and CDR2 YFSETQ come from the germline V gene. V was trimmed by 2 bases and J by 6 bases, leaving 10 bases between them. The CDR3 nucleotides are TGCGCCAGCAGCTTATGGGGGGCCGATACGCAGTATTTT. Its protein product is CASSLWGADTQYF.

The V call is TRBV7-9, the J call TRBJ1-6; D remains unclear. The germline gives CDR1 SEHNR, CDR2 FQNEAQ (reference sequence). CDR3 length equals 13 residues. Trimming took off 1 base at V and 7 bases at J, with 5 bases between the two ends. CDR3 amino acids: CASSLDLNSPLHF. For the CDR3, the DNA is TGTGCCAGCAGCTTAGATCTGAATTCACCCCTCCACTTT.

This chain connects TRBV19 to TRBJ2-3, with D possibly TRBD2 on 7 matching bases. The V and J ends lost 8 bases and 8 bases respectively, with 17 bases between them. Per the germline V gene, CDR1 is LNHDA and CDR2 is SQIVND (reference sequence). The CDR3 extends over 13 amino acids. The CDR3 nucleotides read TGTGCCAGTGGAGGGGGGGGCGGAGGTACGCAGTATTTT. This encodes CASGGGGGGTQYF.

The chain combines TRBV19 with TRBJ2-3; 7 bases agree with TRBD1. Germline trimming cut 4 bases from V and 4 bases from J; bases unmatched to any gene: 5. This CDR3 is built from 14 residues. Looked up from germline, CDR1 is LNHDA and CDR2 is SQIVND (reference sequence). CDR3 region: CASSRTGRPDTQYF. CDR3 bases: TGTGCCAGTAGTAGGACAGGTAGGCCAGATACGCAGTATTTT.

The chain combines TRBV5-6 with TRBJ2-4; TRBD1 matches at 8 bases. The length of the CDR3 is 13 residues. From germline, CDR1 is SGHDT and CDR2 YYEEEE. After removal of 4 bases from V and 8 bases from J, the junction contained 5 bases not matched to a gene. The CDR3 sequence: CASSPGQGDIQYF. In nucleotides, the CDR3 is TGTGCCAGCAGCCCCGGACAGGGAGACATTCAGTACTTC.

This rearrangement joins TRBV19 to TRBJ2-2, with D tentatively TRBD1 or TRBD2 (5 bases each). With 7 bases removed from V and 0 bases from J, the gap between germline ends came to 15 bases. Germline assignment: CDR1 LNHDA and CDR2 SQIVND (reference sequence). This CDR3 is 16 amino acids long. CDR3 residues: CASIPPGTTNTGELFF. The CDR3 DNA follows: TGTGCCAGTATCCCTCCCGGGACGACGAACACCGGGGAGCTGTTTTTT.

CDR3 DNA sequence: TGTGCCAGCAGCTTCGTCACTAGCGGGGGGTTCACCTACAATGAGCAGTTCTTC. Amino acids: CASSFVTSGGFTYNEQFF. The rearrangement links TRBV11-2 to TRBJ2-1; 12 bases are shared with TRBD2. In germline, CDR1 is SGHAT, CDR2 FQNNGV. The CDR3 totals 18 residues. V gave up 3 bases and J gave up 2 bases; unmatched junction bases: 8.

The chain has TRBV13 and TRBJ2-1; 12 nucleotides match TRBD1. Germline V gene data show CDR1 as PRHDT and CDR2 as FYEKMQ (reference sequence). The CDR3 loop spans 15 amino acids. Trimming cost V 5 bases and J 7 bases; bases outside gene matches: 6. The CDR3 coding sequence is TGTGCCAGCAGCGACCGGGACAGGGGGCGGAATGAGCAGTTCTTC. As protein: CASSDRDRGRNEQFF. Full variable domain (remainder filled in from reference TRBV13 and TRBJ2-1): AAGVIQSPRHLIKEKRETATLKCYPIPRHDTVYWYQQGPGQDPQFLISFYEKMQSDKGSIPDRFSAQQFSDYHSELNMSSLELGDSALYFCASSDRDRGRNEQFFGPGTRLTVL.

The chain recombines TRBV7-9 with TRBJ2-2; TRBD1 agrees at 9 bases. V lost 5 bases, J lost 7 bases, and 14 bases stayed unmatched. The CDR3 has 17 residues. Germline values: CDR1 SEHNR, CDR2 FQNEAQ (reference sequence). CDR3 in DNA: TGTGCCAGCAGCCCACTAACCGGACAGGGGAGGATCGGGGAGCTGTTTTTT. Translation: CASSPLTGQGRIGELFF.

V is TRBV6-5 and J is TRBJ2-1; D is possibly TRBD1 or TRBD2 (5 bases each). The V gene lost 2 bases and the J gene lost 3 bases, with 14 bases spanning the gap. There are 16 residues in the CDR3. CDR1 is MNHEY, CDR2 SVGAGI, per germline. For the CDR3, the DNA is TGTGCCAGCAGTTACACCGGGGCTCCGAACTACAATGAGCAGTTCTTC. Its protein product is CASSYTGAPNYNEQFF.

The chain is built from TRBV5-1 and TRBJ1-1; D not resolved. The germline gives CDR1 SGHRS, CDR2 YFSETQ. V was cut by 5 bases and J by 3 bases, with 11 bases left in between. The CDR3 sequence is 13 residues long. CDR3 in amino acids: CASRRAGDTEAFF. The DNA for the CDR3 is TGCGCCAGCAGGCGGGCTGGGGACACTGAAGCTTTCTTT.

This chain joins TRBV19 and TRBJ1-4, with D possibly being TRBD1 (6 bases). Germline V gene sequence: CDR1 LNHDA, CDR2 SQIVND (reference sequence). V lost 5 bases, J lost 3 bases, and 13 bases lay in between. The CDR3 spans 15 residues. As DNA, the CDR3 is TGTGCCAGTAGTCCCTGGGGGGCGGCTAATGAAAAACTGTTTTTT. Its protein product is CASSPWGAANEKLFF.

The V and J genes are TRBV18 and TRBJ2-7; 9 bases agree with TRBD2. The V and J ends lost 5 bases and 0 bases, in that order; junction bases with no gene match: 5. Germline loops: CDR1 KGHSH, CDR2 LQKENI. CDR3 length: 15 residues. Here the CDR3 DNA reads TGTGCCAGCTCAGGACTAGCGATGAGCTCCTACGAGCAGTACTTC. It encodes CASSGLAMSSYEQYF.

This chain joins TRBV6-6 and TRBJ2-7, with TRBD1 identical over 7 bases. V shed 4 bases and J 6 bases; nucleotides not matched to a gene: 9. The CDR3 runs to 14 residues. Germline V CDR1 and CDR2: MNHNY, SVGAGI (reference sequence). The CDR3 nucleotides read TGTGCCAGCAGTTCGCCCGGGACAGTCCCCGAGCAGTACTTC. This encodes CASSSPGTVPEQYF.